Presented here are 6 T cell receptor beta chains from one specimen sequenced in a study of shared clonotypes between healthy human individuals. The assay was immunoSEQ multiplex PCR, and TCRdb's table has in-frame clones only and misses some. This sample carries some 2.3 million clones, about 92% of them seen once, and the ten largest clones take under 0.45%. Input material: naive CD4+ T cells from PBMCs. The subset here: CD45RA+ positively selected. These receptor sequences come from a man aged 18 to 29 in good health. Some clones in this sample may be carry-over from other donors' samples.

Details on this clone: At the DNA level, this CDR3 is encoded by other sequences in the same sample as well. The rearrangement links TRBV7-2 to TRBJ2-2; D is undetermined. Germline V gene sequence: CDR1 SGHTA, CDR2 FQGNSA. Trimming removed 3 bases at V and 5 bases at J, with 7 bases between. The CDR3 loop spans 13 amino acids. The CDR3 here is CASSFSNTGELFF. CDR3 coding DNA: TGTGCCAGCAGCTTTAGTAATACCGGGGAGCTGTTTTTT.

This clone was counted a single time. The chain links TRBV2 to TRBJ1-1; perhaps TRBD1 as D (5 bases). The CDR3 consists of 13 residues. V lost 6 bases, J lost 3 bases, and 11 bases lay in between. Germline CDR1 reads SNHLY; CDR2 reads FYNNEI. CDR3 in amino acids: CASRGEWDTEAFF. The CDR3, as DNA: TGTGCCAGCAGGGGGGAGTGGGACACTGAAGCTTTCTTT.

This chain connects TRBV5-4 to TRBJ1-2, with D hard to call. The germline V gene has CDR1 SGHNT and CDR2 YYREEE (reference sequence). The CDR3 is 15 residues long. V was cut by 0 bases and J by 5 bases, with 14 bases left in between. This chain's CDR3 is CASSLDRKARYGYTF. DNA of the CDR3: TGTGCCAGCAGCTTGGACCGCAAGGCACGGTATGGCTACACCTTC.

The chain is built from TRBV6-6 and TRBJ2-5; the match to TRBD2 covers 10 bases. CDR3 size: 15 residues. Germline loops: CDR1 MNHNY, CDR2 SVGAGI (reference sequence). V was pared by 6 bases and J by 2 bases, with 6 bases of the junction left unmatched. CDR3 nucleotides: TGTGCCAGCAGACCCTGGACTAGCGGACAAGAGACCCAGTACTTC. Amino acids: CASRPWTSGQETQYF.

This chain joins TRBV6-1 and TRBJ2-2; TRBD2 matches at 9 bases. The V and J ends lost 3 bases and 5 bases, in that order; junction bases with no gene match: 13. The CDR3 is 18 residues long. The V gene's germline CDR1 is MNHNS and CDR2 SASEGT. The CDR3 protein is CASSDREPGTSSTGELFF. In DNA, the CDR3 is TGTGCCAGCAGTGATAGGGAGCCCGGGACTAGCAGTACCGGGGAGCTGTTTTTT.

The chain joins TRBV23-1 to TRBJ2-4; 7 bases match TRBD2. TRBV23-1 falls under the ORF class, with uncertain function. The CDR3 spans 15 residues. Trimming removed 3 bases from V and 8 bases from J; junction bases left unmatched: 10. In DNA, the CDR3 is TGCGCCAGCAGTCAGGGACTACAAGTTCGGGACATTCAGTACTTC. Its protein product is CASSQGLQVRDIQYF.